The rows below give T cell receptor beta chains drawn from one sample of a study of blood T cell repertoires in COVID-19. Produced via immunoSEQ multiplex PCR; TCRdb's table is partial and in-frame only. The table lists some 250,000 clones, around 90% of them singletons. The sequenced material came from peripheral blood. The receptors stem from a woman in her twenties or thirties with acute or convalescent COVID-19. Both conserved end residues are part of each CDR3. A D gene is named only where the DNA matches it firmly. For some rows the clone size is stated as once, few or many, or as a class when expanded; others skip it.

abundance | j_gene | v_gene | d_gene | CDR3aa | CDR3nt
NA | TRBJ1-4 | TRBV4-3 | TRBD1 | CASSHVQGAFGEKLFF | TGCGCCAGCAGCCATGTCCAGGGGGCTTTCGGTGAAAAACTGTTTTTT
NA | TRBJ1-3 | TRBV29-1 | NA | CSVATGIWGGTSGNTIYF | TGCAGCGTTGCGACAGGAATTTGGGGGGGTACATCTGGAAACACCATATATTTT
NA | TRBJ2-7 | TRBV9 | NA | CASSYDPRGSEQYF | TGTGCCAGCAGCTACGACCCGAGGGGGAGCGAGCAGTACTTC
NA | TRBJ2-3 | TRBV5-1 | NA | CASSLGQFTDTQYF | TGCGCCAGCAGCTTGGGACAGTTCACAGATACGCAGTATTTT
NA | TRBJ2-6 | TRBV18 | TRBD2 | CASSPRGGVLTGANVLTF | TGTGCCAGCTCACCACGGGGAGGGGTACTTACTGGGGCCAACGTCCTGACTTTC
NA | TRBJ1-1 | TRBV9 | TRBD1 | CASSAAGTGEHEAFF | TGTGCCAGCAGCGCCGCCGGGACAGGGGAGCATGAAGCTTTCTTT
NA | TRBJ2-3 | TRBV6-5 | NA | CASSYSMEYTQYF | TGTGCCAGCAGTTACTCAATGGAGTATACGCAGTATTTT
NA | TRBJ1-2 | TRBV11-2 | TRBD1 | CASSDPFRDSANYGYTF | TGTGCCAGCAGCGACCCCTTCCGGGACAGCGCAAACTATGGCTACACCTTC
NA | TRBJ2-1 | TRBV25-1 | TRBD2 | CASSGTSGSENEQFF | TGTGCCAGCAGTGGGACTAGCGGGAGTGAGAATGAGCAGTTCTTC
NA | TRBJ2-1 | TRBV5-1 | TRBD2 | CASSLEWTSSDEQFF | TGCGCCAGCAGCTTGGAATGGACTAGCTCCGATGAGCAGTTCTTC
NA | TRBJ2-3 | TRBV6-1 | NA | CASSDQSGPSTDTQYF | TGTGCCAGCAGTGATCAAAGCGGACCTAGCACAGATACGCAGTATTTT
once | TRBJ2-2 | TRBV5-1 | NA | CASSFRDSASGGLFF | TGCGCCAGCAGCTTCCGGGACTCGGCTTCCGGGGGGCTGTTTTTT
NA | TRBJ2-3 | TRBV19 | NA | CASSDRVTDTQYF | TGTGCCAGTAGTGATAGAGTCACAGATACGCAGTATTTT
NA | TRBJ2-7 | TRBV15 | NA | CATSRTRGEGHLGQYF | TGTGCCACCAGCAGAACCAGGGGGGAAGGGCATCTCGGGCAGTACTTC
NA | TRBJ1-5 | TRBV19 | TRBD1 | CASRGQGLQPQHF | TGTGCCAGTAGGGGACAGGGCCTACAGCCCCAGCATTTT
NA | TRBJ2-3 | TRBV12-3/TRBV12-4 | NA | CASSISTDTQYF | TGTGCCAGCAGTATCTCCACAGATACGCAGTATTTT
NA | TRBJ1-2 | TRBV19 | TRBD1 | CASMPNRGWVYGYTF | TGTGCCAGTATGCCGAACAGGGGTTGGGTCTATGGCTACACCTTC
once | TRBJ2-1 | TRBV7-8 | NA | CASSLVSGFDEQFF | TGTGCCAGCAGCTTAGTGTCAGGGTTCGATGAGCAGTTCTTC
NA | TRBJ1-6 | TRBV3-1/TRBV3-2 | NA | CASSQPNTSYNSPLHF | TGTGCCAGCAGCCAACCAAACACGTCCTATAATTCACCCCTCCACTTT
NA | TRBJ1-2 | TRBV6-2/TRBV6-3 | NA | CASSPDGGAPNGYTF | TGTGCCAGCAGCCCCGACGGCGGGGCCCCAAATGGCTACACCTTC
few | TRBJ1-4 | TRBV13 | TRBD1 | CASSQTGGTNEKLFF | TGTGCCAGCAGTCAGACAGGGGGGACTAATGAAAAACTGTTTTTT
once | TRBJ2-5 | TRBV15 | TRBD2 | CATSRDRKLAGVRETQYF | TGTGCCACCAGCAGAGATCGGAAGCTAGCGGGAGTTCGGGAGACCCAGTACTTC
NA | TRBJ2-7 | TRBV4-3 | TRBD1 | CASSLRQGPYEQYF | TGCGCCAGCAGCCTAAGACAGGGACCCTACGAGCAGTACTTC
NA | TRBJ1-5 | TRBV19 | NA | CASRSMDWQGLNQPQHF | TGTGCCAGTAGGAGCATGGATTGGCAGGGACTCAATCAGCCCCAGCATTTT
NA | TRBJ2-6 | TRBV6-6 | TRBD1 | CASSPHRGVSSSGANVLTF | TGTGCCAGCAGTCCACACAGGGGTGTATCGAGCTCTGGGGCCAACGTCCTGACTTTC
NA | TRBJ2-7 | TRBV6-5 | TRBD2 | CASSSRGGYEQYF | TGTGCCAGCAGTTCAAGGGGAGGGTACGAGCAGTACTTC
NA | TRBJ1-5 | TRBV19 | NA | CASSTGFRQPQHF | TGTGCCAGTAGCACAGGGTTTAGACAGCCCCAGCATTTT
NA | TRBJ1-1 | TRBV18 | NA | CASSPKPGTWWENTEAFF | TGTGCCAGCTCACCCAAACCCGGGACATGGTGGGAGAACACTGAAGCTTTCTTT
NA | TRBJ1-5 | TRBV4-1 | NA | CASSQGRHQPQHF | TGCGCCAGCAGCCAAGGGAGGCATCAGCCCCAGCATTTT
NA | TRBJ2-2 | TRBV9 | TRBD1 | CASSVSTGFPGELFF | TGTGCCAGCAGCGTTTCGACAGGGTTTCCCGGGGAGCTGTTTTTT
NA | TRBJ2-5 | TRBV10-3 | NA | CAISEFSGEGRETQYF | TGTGCCATCAGTGAGTTTTCGGGAGAGGGTCGGGAGACCCAGTACTTC
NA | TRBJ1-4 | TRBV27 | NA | CASSLWGVDEKLFF | TGTGCCAGCAGTTTATGGGGCGTCGATGAAAAACTGTTTTTT
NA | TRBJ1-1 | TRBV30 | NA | CAWSSGGPRNTEAFF | TGTGCCTGGAGTTCGGGGGGCCCCCGTAACACTGAAGCTTTCTTT
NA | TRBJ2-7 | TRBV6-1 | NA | CASSEAASDSYEQYF | TGTGCCAGCAGTGAAGCGGCGAGCGACTCCTACGAGCAGTACTTC
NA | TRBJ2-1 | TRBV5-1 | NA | CASSSQLAPVEQFF | TGCGCCAGCAGCTCTCAACTAGCACCGGTTGAGCAGTTCTTC
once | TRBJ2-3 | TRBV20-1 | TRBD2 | CSQRETDTQYF | TGCAGCCAGCGGGAGACAGATACGCAGTATTTT
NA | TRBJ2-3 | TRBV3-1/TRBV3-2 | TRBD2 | CASSVAGSLDTQYF | TGTGCCAGCAGCGTAGCGGGATCTTTAGATACGCAGTATTTT
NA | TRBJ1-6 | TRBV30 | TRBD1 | CACAGQGSPLHF | TGTGCCTGCGCCGGACAGGGATCACCCCTCCACTTT
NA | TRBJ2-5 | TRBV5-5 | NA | CASSLEEEETQYF | TGTGCCAGCAGCTTGGAGGAGGAAGAGACCCAGTACTTC
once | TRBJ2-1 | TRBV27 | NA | CASSLEAAYNEQFF | TGTGCCAGCAGTTTAGAAGCGGCCTACAATGAGCAGTTCTTC
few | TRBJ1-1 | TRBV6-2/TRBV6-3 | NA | CASSFRGGLGGLTEAFF | TGTGCCAGCAGTTTCCGAGGAGGACTGGGAGGGTTAACTGAAGCTTTCTTT
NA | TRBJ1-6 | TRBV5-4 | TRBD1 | CASSGRDGQGNSPLHF | TGTGCCAGCAGCGGGAGGGATGGACAGGGGAATTCACCCCTCCACTTT
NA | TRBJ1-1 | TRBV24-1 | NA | CATSDLRGITEAFF | TGTGCCACCAGTGATTTGAGGGGTATCACTGAAGCTTTCTTT
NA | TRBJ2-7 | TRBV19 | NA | CATSRQTPSEQYF | TGTGCCACCTCTCGACAGACCCCCAGTGAGCAGTACTTC
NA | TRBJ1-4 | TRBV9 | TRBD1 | CASSERTGGIEKLFF | TGTGCCAGCAGCGAAAGGACAGGGGGAATCGAAAAACTGTTTTTT
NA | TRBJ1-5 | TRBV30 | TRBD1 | CAWDRVGQPQHF | TGTGCCTGGGACAGGGTTGGTCAGCCCCAGCATTTT
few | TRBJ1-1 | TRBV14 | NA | CASSRGQVGTEAFF | TGTGCCAGCAGCCGGGGGCAGGTCGGCACTGAAGCTTTCTTT
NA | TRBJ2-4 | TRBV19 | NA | CASSILRGLQAKNIQYF | TGTGCCAGTAGTATTTTAAGAGGTCTCCAAGCCAAAAACATTCAGTACTTC
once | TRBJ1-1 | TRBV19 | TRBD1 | CASSFPTGLTEAFF | TGTGCCAGTAGTTTCCCGACAGGGCTCACTGAAGCTTTCTTT